These 20 T cell receptor beta chains were all obtained from the same sample, sequenced in a study of response to subunit inactivated influenza vaccine. From the RT-PCR reads, TCRdb called clonotypes with MiXCR, one entry per CDR3 protein. Of around 710,000 distinct CDR3 sequences in the sample, around 13% are singletons; the top ten hold approximately 6.5%. The material was PBMCs from blood, obtained less than 15 days before vaccination. These receptors all come from a man aged 45-60 years who received an inactivated influenza vaccine.

CDR3 protein: CASSLIRGNRTGELFF. Written as DNA, the CDR3 is TGTGCCAGCAGCTTAATCCGGGGGAATCGGACCGGGGAGCTGTTTTTT. This sequence joins TRBV11-2 and TRBJ2-2; a possible D gene is TRBD2 (6 bases). There are 16 residues in the CDR3. V lost 2 bases and J lost 5, with 15 bases in between. Per the germline V gene, CDR1 is SGHAT and CDR2 is FQNNGV. The entire variable domain, with the rest obtained from reference TRBV11-2 and TRBJ2-2, is as follows: EAGVAQSPRYKIIEKRQSVAFWCNPISGHATLYWYQQILGQGPKLLIQFQNNGVVDDSQLPKDRFSAERLKGVDSTLKIQPAKLEDSAVYLCASSLIRGNRTGELFFGEGSRLTVL.

The sample holds many counts of this clonotype. This chain links TRBV5-5 with TRBJ2-3, with TRBD2 matching over 9 bases. The V gene's germline CDR1 is SGHKS and CDR2 YYEKEE (reference sequence). The CDR3 has 15 residues. Unmatched junction bases numbered 4, after V lost 4 bases and J lost 1 base. DNA of the CDR3: TGTGCCAGCAGCCGAAGACTAGCGGGCACAGATACGCAGTATTTT. This gives the protein CASSRRLAGTDTQYF.

V is TRBV4-1 and J is TRBJ1-1; D not resolved. The CDR3 extends over 14 amino acids. The V end was cut by 7 bases, the J end by 3 bases, with 15 bases between. In germline, CDR1 is MGHRA, CDR2 YSYEKL. CDR3 nucleotide sequence: TGCGCCAGCAACCGGATGGAGAGGGACACTGAAGCTTTCTTT. It translates to CASNRMERDTEAFF.

The chain is built from TRBV6-5 and TRBJ2-3; TRBD1 matches 8 bases. Per the germline V gene, CDR1 is MNHEY and CDR2 is SVGAGI. After removal of 2 bases from V and 1 base from J, the junction contained 2 bases not matched to a gene. This CDR3 is built from 15 residues. CDR3 nucleotides: TGTGCCAGCAGTTACCTGGACAGGGGCACAGATACGCAGTATTTT. Protein: CASSYLDRGTDTQYF.

This clonotype was found once. The chain uses TRBV7-9 and TRBJ2-1; 8 nucleotides agree with TRBD2. Unmatched junction bases numbered 13, after V lost 3 bases and J lost 9 bases. The CDR3 runs 16 residues. Germline V lookup: CDR1 SEHNR, CDR2 FQNEAQ (reference sequence). CDR3 protein: CASSFSGTARGGEQFF. The CDR3 DNA sequence: TGTGCCAGCAGCTTTAGCGGGACCGCGCGAGGGGGTGAGCAGTTCTTC.

This chain connects TRBV4-3 to TRBJ1-2, with 9 positions matching TRBD1. The CDR3 consists of 15 residues. Trimming at V came to 4 bases and at J to 5 bases, leaving 8 bases not matched to a gene. The V gene's germline CDR1 is LGHNA and CDR2 YSLEER. The chain's CDR3 is CASSPQDRGGYGYTF. CDR3 coding DNA: TGCGCCAGCAGCCCCCAGGACAGGGGCGGATATGGCTACACCTTC.

The genes are TRBV20-1 and TRBJ2-7; 8 bases agree with TRBD1. CDR1 DFQATT and CDR2 SNEGSKA come from the germline V gene (reference sequence). This CDR3 comprises 15 residues. After removal of 0 bases from V and 2 bases from J, the junction contained 6 bases not matched to a gene. CDR3 sequence (DNA): TGCAGTGCTAGAGATGGGGGGACAGGCACCTACGAGCAGTACTTC. It codes for CSARDGGTGTYEQYF.

V is TRBV5-1 and J is TRBJ2-3; D may be TRBD2 (6 bases). V dropped 4 bases and J dropped 2 bases, with 14 bases sitting between them. CDR3 length equals 15 residues. CDR1 is SGHRS, CDR2 YFSETQ, per germline. The CDR3 nucleotides read TGCGCCAGCAGCCCTGGAGGAGGGAACACAGATACGCAGTATTTT. Residues: CASSPGGGNTDTQYF.

This clonotype was observed a few times. This chain connects TRBV5-6 to TRBJ2-1, with TRBD2 as a possible D gene (5 bases). From germline, CDR1 is SGHDT and CDR2 YYEEEE. V shed 2 bases and J shed 3 bases, with 15 bases lying between them. CDR3 length: 16 residues. This CDR3 reads CASSLLNGKLYNEQFF. CDR3 bases: TGTGCCAGCAGCTTACTCAACGGGAAACTCTACAATGAGCAGTTCTTC.

This clonotype has a handful of counts. The chain recombines TRBV20-1 with TRBJ1-1; no clear D. Trimming pared 4 bases from V and 8 bases from J, leaving 8 bases between. Germline CDR1 is DFQATT and CDR2 is SNEGSKA (reference sequence). This CDR3 contains 10 residues. The CDR3, as DNA: TGCAGTGCTAAGAAGCTAGAAGCTTTCTTT. Protein product: CSAKKLEAFF.

A few counts support this clonotype. The chain combines TRBV7-9 with TRBJ2-1; TRBD2 might be the D (6 bases). The CDR3 consists of 14 residues. Trimming took 7 bases from V and 3 from J, leaving 13 bases between them. Germline assignment: CDR1 SEHNR and CDR2 FQNEAQ (reference sequence). CDR3 in amino acids: CASTSRDFYNEQFF. The DNA for the CDR3 is TGTGCCAGCACCTCCCGGGACTTCTACAATGAGCAGTTCTTC.

This chain links TRBV6-1 with TRBJ1-4; 10 bases line up with TRBD1. CDR1 is MNHNS and CDR2 is SASEGT in the germline V gene. The CDR3 extends over 13 amino acids. With 8 bases clipped from V and 6 bases from J, the junction kept 3 bases outside the gene matches. CDR3 bases: TGTGCCAGCGGGGACAGGGGTTATGAAAAACTGTTTTTT. Protein product: CASGDRGYEKLFF.

This clonotype came up a few times. This sequence joins TRBV6-1 and TRBJ2-1; tentative D call: TRBD2 (6 bases). CDR3 length: 14 amino acids. Germline CDR1 and CDR2: MNHNS and SASEGT. The V and J ends lost 9 bases and 0 bases respectively, with 12 bases between them. The chain's CDR3 is CASGTSSSYNEQFF. Written as DNA, the CDR3 is TGTGCCAGTGGGACTTCTAGCTCCTACAATGAGCAGTTCTTC.

This clonotype was observed at least ten times. V usage is TRBV5-1 and J usage is TRBJ2-2; D remains ambiguous. V shed 4 bases and J shed 0 bases, with 10 bases lying between them. The CDR3 is 15 amino acids. Germline V gives CDR1 SGHRS, CDR2 YFSETQ. Here the CDR3 DNA reads TGCGCCAGCAGCCCCGACGGATCGAACACCGGGGAGCTGTTTTTT. It specifies CASSPDGSNTGELFF.

The chain combines TRBV7-2 with TRBJ1-1; perhaps TRBD1 as D (5 bases). The CDR3 totals 13 residues. Trimming stripped 4 bases from V and 6 bases from J, with 12 bases between. Germline-derived CDR1 and CDR2 are SGHTA and FQGNSA. CDR3 sequence (DNA): TGTGCCAGCAGCTCATTCAGGGTCGCTGAAGCTTTCTTT. This encodes CASSSFRVAEAFF. Looking up the rest from reference TRBV7-2 and TRBJ1-1 gives the full variable domain: GAGVSQSPSNKVTEKGKDVELRCDPISGHTALYWYRQSLGQGLEFLIYFQGNSAPDKSGLPSDRFSAERTGGSVSTLTIQRTQQEDSAVYLCASSSFRVAEAFFGQGTRLTVV.

The gene calls are TRBV11-2 and TRBJ2-1; tentative D call: TRBD1 (5 bases). The germline V gene has CDR1 SGHAT and CDR2 FQNNGV. This CDR3 has 15 residues. V shed 3 bases and J shed 6 bases, with 15 bases lying between them. The chain's CDR3 is CASSFSRGLVNEQFF. Written as DNA, the CDR3 is TGTGCCAGCAGCTTTTCTAGGGGTTTAGTCAATGAGCAGTTCTTC.

This clonotype was seen a few times. The CDR3 is CASSLNQAYNEQFF. The DNA for the CDR3 is TGCGCCAGCAGCTTGAATCAAGCTTACAATGAGCAGTTCTTC. This chain uses TRBV5-1 with TRBJ2-1; the D is unclear. Trimming took off 1 base at V and 4 bases at J, with 9 bases between the two ends. The CDR3 covers 14 residues. Germline V gene data show CDR1 as SGHRS and CDR2 as YFSETQ.

This clonotype occurred many times. The chain joins TRBV20-1 to TRBJ2-3; D is unresolved. In germline, CDR1 is DFQATT, CDR2 SNEGSKA (reference sequence). V was pared by 3 bases and J by 1 base, with 8 bases between. The CDR3 is 13 residues long. CDR3 DNA: TGCAGTGCTAGGCCAGCAGGCACAGATACGCAGTATTTT. This codes for CSARPAGTDTQYF.

There are a few counts of this clonotype. The rearrangement joins TRBV20-1 to TRBJ1-1; tentatively, D is TRBD1 (5 bases). Trimming removed 1 base from V and 0 bases from J, with 21 bases in between. This CDR3 region has 18 residues. Germline V lookup: CDR1 DFQATT, CDR2 SNEGSKA (reference sequence). CDR3 in DNA: TGCAGTGCTAGAGGCCAGGGCAACGGGAAAGGAGTGAACACTGAAGCTTTCTTT. This codes for CSARGQGNGKGVNTEAFF.

This clonotype was counted ten times or more. The chain combines TRBV12-3 or TRBV12-4 with TRBJ2-7, with 9 bases identical to TRBD1. The junction had 2 bases not matched to a gene; V was cut back by 5 bases and J by 0 bases. This CDR3 contains 14 residues. CDR3 nucleotide sequence: TGTGCCAGCAGTGTGACAGGGGGCTCCTACGAGCAGTACTTC. It encodes CASSVTGGSYEQYF.